The 19 T cell receptor beta chains reported below all come from one sample, sequenced in a study of shared clonotypes between healthy human individuals. The table came from immunoSEQ multiplex PCR; TCRdb's copy has only in-frame clones and leaves some out. Of approximately 1,500,000 clones listed, 95% to 99% are singletons. Sample: naive CD4+ T cells sorted from blood. The subset was: CD45RA+ positively selected. These receptors were collected from a man aged 30 to 39 in good health.

The V gene is TRBV18, the J gene TRBJ1-5; possibly TRBD1 for D (5 bases). The germline V and J ends were trimmed by 0 bases and 1 base, with 13 bases remaining between them. Germline loops: CDR1 KGHSH, CDR2 LQKENI. This CDR3 region has 17 residues. For the CDR3, the DNA is TGTGCCAGCTCACCACCTTTGGGGCATGGGAGCAATCAGCCCCAGCATTTT. It yields the protein CASSPPLGHGSNQPQHF.

The V and J genes are TRBV12-2 and TRBJ2-7; the DNA was not compared with TRBD2, the D call given in the table. TRBV12-2 constitutes a pseudogene. This CDR3 is 17 amino acids long. Here the CDR3 DNA reads TGTGCAAGTTTCTGCCCCGACCACAGCGGGAGGGCCTGCGAGCAGTACTTC. Translated, it gives CASFCPDHSGRACEQYF.

The chain is built from TRBV7-6 and TRBJ1-5; D is possibly TRBD1 (5 bases). Trimming cost V 5 bases and J 7 bases, with 15 bases left between them. The germline V gene has CDR1 SGHVS and CDR2 FNYEAQ. The CDR3 consists of 14 residues. As DNA, the CDR3 is TGTGCCAGCAGCCCACGTGTAGGGGACCAGCCCCAGCATTTT. Encoded protein: CASSPRVGDQPQHF. Filled out from reference TRBV7-6 and TRBJ1-5, the complete variable domain reads GAGVSQSPRYKVTKRGQDVALRCDPISGHVSLYWYRQALGQGPEFLTYFNYEAQQDKSGLPNDRFSAERPEGSISTLTIQRTEQRDSAMYRCASSPRVGDQPQHFGDGTRLSIL.

The chain has TRBV25-1 and TRBJ2-7; D not certain. Trimming removed 4 bases at V and 6 bases at J, with 13 bases between. Germline assignment: CDR1 MGHDK and CDR2 SYGVNS. The CDR3 spans 13 residues. The CDR3 nucleotides read TGTGCCAGCAGTGTCCTCTCAGTGGGCGAGCAGTACTTC. As protein: CASSVLSVGEQYF.

The chain couples TRBV28 to TRBJ2-1; 10 nucleotides line up with TRBD2. CDR1 and CDR2 from the germline V gene are MDHEN and SYDVKM. J was trimmed by 7 bases and V by 7 bases; bases with no gene match: 10. This CDR3 spans 15 amino acids. Here the CDR3 DNA reads TGTGCCAGCACCGCCCGGGGAGCGGGAGGGAATGAGCAGTTCTTC. As protein: CASTARGAGGNEQFF.

The chain recombines TRBV29-1 with TRBJ1-2; the D is unclear. CDR1 and CDR2 (germline): SQVTM, ANQGSEA. The ends were cut back, 7 bases at V and 2 bases at J, with 17 bases in the middle. The CDR3 totals 14 residues. The CDR3 nucleotides read TGCAGCGCGACCGGTGGGAGTCAGAACTATGGCTACACCTTC. This sequence encodes CSATGGSQNYGYTF.

The V and J genes are TRBV19 and TRBJ2-4; tentatively, D is TRBD1 or TRBD2 (5 bases each). Germline V gives CDR1 LNHDA, CDR2 SQIVND (reference sequence). The V end was cut by 5 bases, the J end by 10 bases, with 18 bases between. The CDR3 is 14 residues long. Here the CDR3 reads CASSWNLGDPIQYF. CDR3 in DNA: TGTGCCAGTAGTTGGAACCTCGGGGACCCAATTCAGTACTTC.

The rearrangement uses TRBV2 and TRBJ2-7; no clear D gene. V gave up 2 bases and J gave up 6 bases, with 14 bases separating them. This CDR3 is built from 14 residues. The germline gives CDR1 SNHLY, CDR2 FYNNEI. Here the CDR3 DNA reads TGTGCCAGCAGTGAAACCTTCGGCGTCCGCGAGCAGTACTTC. It yields the protein CASSETFGVREQYF. Variable domain in full (rest from reference TRBV2 and TRBJ2-7): EPEVTQTPSHQVTQMGQEVILRCVPISNHLYFYWYRQILGQKVEFLVSFYNNEISEKSEIFDDQFSVERPDGSNFTLKIRSTKLEDSAMYFCASSETFGVREQYFGPGTRLTVT.

The V gene is TRBV10-3, the J gene TRBJ2-1, with D possibly TRBD1 on 5 matching bases. CDR1 and CDR2 (germline): ENHRY, SYGVKD. The CDR3 loop spans 14 amino acids. Trimming removed 3 bases from V and 6 bases from J, with 12 bases in between. CDR3 nucleotides: TGTGCCATCAGTGATTTTGCAGGGCTCAATGAGCAGTTCTTC. This codes for CAISDFAGLNEQFF.

This chain joins TRBV7-8 and TRBJ2-5; D might be TRBD2 (6 bases). Germline CDR1 SGHVS, CDR2 FQNEAQ. This CDR3 region has 20 residues. V shed 2 bases and J shed 2 bases, with 27 bases lying between them. CDR3 loop: CASSLLVGAGSLVLQETQYF. DNA of the CDR3: TGTGCCAGCAGCTTATTGGTAGGGGCCGGGAGCCTCGTTTTACAAGAGACCCAGTACTTC.

The chain is built from TRBV27 and TRBJ2-7, with 11 positions matching TRBD2. CDR1 MNHEY and CDR2 SMNVEV come from the germline V gene (reference sequence). Losses at the gene ends were 6 bases for V and 3 bases for J; bases not matched to a gene: 7. The CDR3 has 15 amino acids. CDR3 sequence reads: CASRPLAGGRYEQYF. CDR3 in DNA: TGTGCCAGCAGGCCTCTAGCGGGGGGCCGCTACGAGCAGTACTTC.

With regard to this clone: Different DNA sequences within this sample yield the same CDR3. The gene calls are TRBV5-4 and TRBJ2-4; D possibly uses TRBD1 or TRBD2 (6 bases each). The CDR3 contains 14 residues. The V gene's germline CDR1 is SGHNT and CDR2 YYREEE (reference sequence). Trimming stripped 2 bases from V and 1 base from J, with 7 bases between. The CDR3 coding sequence is TGTGCCAGCAGCTTAGGGGGGGCCAAAAACATTCAGTACTTC. Its protein is CASSLGGAKNIQYF.

V usage is TRBV4-1 and J usage is TRBJ2-1; 7 bases align to TRBD2. The CDR3 loop spans 15 amino acids. V dropped 1 base and J dropped 2; count of bases not matched to a gene: 2. The V gene's germline CDR1 is MGHRA and CDR2 YSYEKL. The CDR3 DNA sequence: TGCGCCAGCAGCCAAGCGGCGGGGGCCTACAATGAGCAGTTCTTC. Its protein product is CASSQAAGAYNEQFF.

A word on this clone: The same CDR3 also results from other DNA sequences found in this sample. This chain connects TRBV19 to TRBJ2-3; the D call may be TRBD1 or TRBD2 (5 bases each). The CDR3 sequence is 13 residues long. In germline, CDR1 is LNHDA, CDR2 SQIVND (reference sequence). V gave up 1 base and J gave up 5 bases, with 7 bases separating them. CDR3 sequence: CASSIAGGDTQYF. The CDR3 DNA reads TGTGCCAGTAGTATAGCTGGGGGAGATACGCAGTATTTT.

This clone was seen once. This chain joins TRBV13 and TRBJ1-3, with D unclear. V gave up 1 base and J gave up 4 bases, with 11 bases separating them. The CDR3 is made up of 15 amino acids. Germline-derived CDR1 and CDR2 are PRHDT and FYEKMQ (reference sequence). This CDR3 reads CASSLEHQKGNTIYF. In DNA, the CDR3 is TGTGCCAGCAGCTTAGAACATCAGAAAGGAAACACCATATATTTT.

This sequence joins TRBV27 and TRBJ2-7; D remains unclear. The CDR3 runs 13 residues. CDR1 and CDR2 from the germline V gene are MNHEY and SMNVEV (reference sequence). The V gene lost 4 bases and the J gene lost 3 bases, with 10 bases spanning the gap. The CDR3 reads CASSSYNRYEQYF. The CDR3 DNA sequence: TGTGCCAGCAGTTCCTACAATCGCTACGAGCAGTACTTC.

V gene TRBV18 combines with J gene TRBJ2-4; TRBD2 matches at 8 bases. Per the germline V gene, CDR1 is KGHSH and CDR2 is LQKENI. The CDR3 is made up of 15 amino acids. V lost 6 bases to trimming and J lost 7 bases; unmatched junction nucleotides: 11. CDR3 DNA sequence: TGTGCCAGCTCTCCCGGGGGGGAGAGGGTCAACATTCAGTACTTC. Translation gives CASSPGGERVNIQYF.

The V gene is TRBV28, the J gene TRBJ2-1; 9 positions match TRBD2. The CDR3 loop spans 16 amino acids. CDR1 is MDHEN, CDR2 SYDVKM, per germline. Trimming removed 8 bases from V and 6 bases from J; junction bases left unmatched: 14. The CDR3 reads CASYDLKRGEGNEQFF. The CDR3 DNA reads TGTGCCAGCTATGATCTAAAGCGGGGGGAAGGCAATGAGCAGTTCTTC. Combining the CDR3 with reference TRBV28 and TRBJ2-1 gives the whole variable domain DVKVTQSSRYLVKRTGEKVFLECVQDMDHENMFWYRQDPGLGLRLIYFSYDVKMKEKGDIPEGYSVSREKKERFSLILESASTNQTSMYLCASYDLKRGEGNEQFFGPGTRLTVL.

This chain connects TRBV5-4 to TRBJ1-2; 9 bases are a match to TRBD1. Germline V gene lookup returns CDR1 SGHNT and CDR2 YYREEE (reference sequence). The CDR3 consists of 15 residues. The V segment lost 4 bases and the J segment 1 base; nucleotides outside the gene matches: 5. CDR3 DNA sequence: TGTGCCAGCAGCACACGACAGGGGGTTAACTATGGCTACACCTTC. Translation gives CASSTRQGVNYGYTF.